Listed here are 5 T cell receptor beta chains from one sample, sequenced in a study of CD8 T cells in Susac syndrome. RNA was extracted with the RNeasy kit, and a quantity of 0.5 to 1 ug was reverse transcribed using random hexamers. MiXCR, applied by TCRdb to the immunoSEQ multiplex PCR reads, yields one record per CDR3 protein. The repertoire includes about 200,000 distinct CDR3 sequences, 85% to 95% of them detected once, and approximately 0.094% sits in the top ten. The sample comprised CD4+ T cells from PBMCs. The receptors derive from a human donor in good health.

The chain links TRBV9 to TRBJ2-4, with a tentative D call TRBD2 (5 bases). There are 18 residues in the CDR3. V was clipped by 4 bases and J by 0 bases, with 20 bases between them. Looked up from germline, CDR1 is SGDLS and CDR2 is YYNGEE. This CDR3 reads CASSTAPVSGIAKNIQYF. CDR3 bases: TGTGCCAGCAGCACCGCCCCGGTTTCGGGGATAGCCAAAAACATTCAGTACTTC.

The CDR3 bases are TGTGCCAGCAGCCTGGACAGGGGGTATAATTCACCCCTCCACTTT. It specifies CASSLDRGYNSPLHF. The chain carries TRBV27 and TRBJ1-6, with 10 nucleotides matching TRBD1. Germline V gene data show CDR1 as MNHEY and CDR2 as SMNVEV (reference sequence). With V trimmed by 6 bases and J by 4 bases, 3 bases remained unmatched. The CDR3 totals 15 residues.

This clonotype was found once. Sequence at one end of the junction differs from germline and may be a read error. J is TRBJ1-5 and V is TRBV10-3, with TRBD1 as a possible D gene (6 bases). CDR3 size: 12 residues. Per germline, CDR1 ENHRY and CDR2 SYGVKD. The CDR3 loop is CAVSPGDQPQHF. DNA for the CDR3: TGTGCCGTCAGCCCAGGGGATCAGCCCCAGCATTTT.

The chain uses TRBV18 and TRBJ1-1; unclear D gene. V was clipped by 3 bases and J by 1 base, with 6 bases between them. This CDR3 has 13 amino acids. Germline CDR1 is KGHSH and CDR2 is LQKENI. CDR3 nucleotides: TGTGCCAGCTCACCGCAGGAGAACACTGAAGCTTTCTTT. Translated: CASSPQENTEAFF.

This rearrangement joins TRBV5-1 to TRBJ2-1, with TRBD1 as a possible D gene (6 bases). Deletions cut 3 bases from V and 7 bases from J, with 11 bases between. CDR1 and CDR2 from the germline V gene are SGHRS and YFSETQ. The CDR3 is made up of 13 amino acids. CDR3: CASSYGTFNEQFF. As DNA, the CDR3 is TGCGCCAGCAGCTACGGGACATTTAATGAGCAGTTCTTC.